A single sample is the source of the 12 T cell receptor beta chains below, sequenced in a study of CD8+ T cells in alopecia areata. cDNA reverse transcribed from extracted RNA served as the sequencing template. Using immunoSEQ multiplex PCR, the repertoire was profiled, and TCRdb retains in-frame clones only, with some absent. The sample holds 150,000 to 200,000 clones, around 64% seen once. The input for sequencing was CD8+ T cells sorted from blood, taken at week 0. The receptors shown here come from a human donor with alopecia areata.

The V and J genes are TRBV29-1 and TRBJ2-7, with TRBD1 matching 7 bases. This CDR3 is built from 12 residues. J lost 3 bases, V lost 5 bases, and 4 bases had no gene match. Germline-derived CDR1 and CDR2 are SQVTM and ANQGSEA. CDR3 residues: CSVRDSGYEQYF. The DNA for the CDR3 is TGCAGCGTTCGGGACAGCGGCTACGAGCAGTACTTC.

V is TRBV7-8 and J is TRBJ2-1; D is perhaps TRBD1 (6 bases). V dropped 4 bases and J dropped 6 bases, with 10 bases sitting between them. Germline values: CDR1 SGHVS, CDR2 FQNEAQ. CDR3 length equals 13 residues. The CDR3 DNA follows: TGTGCCAGCAGCTCTGGACAGTCCAATGAGCAGTTCTTC. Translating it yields CASSSGQSNEQFF.

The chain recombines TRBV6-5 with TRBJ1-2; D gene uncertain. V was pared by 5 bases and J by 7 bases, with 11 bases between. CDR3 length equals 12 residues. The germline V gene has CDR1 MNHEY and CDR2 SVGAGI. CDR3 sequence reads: CASSPEDRGYTF. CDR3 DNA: TGTGCCAGCAGTCCCGAGGACCGTGGCTACACCTTC.

CDR3 DNA: TGCAGTGTGACCCTGAACACTGAAGCTTTCTTT. Translation gives CSVTLNTEAFF. V is TRBV20-1 and J is TRBJ1-1, with D hard to call. From germline, CDR1 is DFQATT and CDR2 SNEGSKA (reference sequence). The CDR3 spans 11 residues. V dropped 7 bases and J dropped 0 bases, with 6 bases sitting between them.

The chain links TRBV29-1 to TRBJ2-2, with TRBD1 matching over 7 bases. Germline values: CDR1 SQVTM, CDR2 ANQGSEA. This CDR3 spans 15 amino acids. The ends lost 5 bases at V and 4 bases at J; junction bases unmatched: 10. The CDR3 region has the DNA TGCAGCGTTTTTTTGGTGACAGGGTCCACCGGGGAGCTGTTTTTT. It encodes CSVFLVTGSTGELFF.

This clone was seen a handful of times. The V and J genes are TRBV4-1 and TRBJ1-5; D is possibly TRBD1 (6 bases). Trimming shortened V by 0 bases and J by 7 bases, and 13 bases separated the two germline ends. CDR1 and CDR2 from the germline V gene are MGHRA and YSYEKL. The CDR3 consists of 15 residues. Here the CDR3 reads CASSQDEGGMQPQHF. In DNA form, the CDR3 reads TGCGCCAGCAGCCAAGATGAAGGGGGAATGCAGCCCCAGCATTTT.

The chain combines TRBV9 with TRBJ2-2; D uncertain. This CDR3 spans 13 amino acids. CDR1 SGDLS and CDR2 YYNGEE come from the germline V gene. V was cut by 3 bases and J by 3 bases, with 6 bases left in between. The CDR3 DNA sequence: TGTGCCAGCAGCGCTTGGGACACCGGGGAGCTGTTTTTT. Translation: CASSAWDTGELFF.

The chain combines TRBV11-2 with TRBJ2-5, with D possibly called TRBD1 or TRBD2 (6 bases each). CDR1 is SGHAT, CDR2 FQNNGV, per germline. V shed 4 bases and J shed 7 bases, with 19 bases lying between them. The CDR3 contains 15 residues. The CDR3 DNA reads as TGTGCCAGCAGCTCTAGGGGGGACATACCAAGGACCCAGTACTTC. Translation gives CASSSRGDIPRTQYF.

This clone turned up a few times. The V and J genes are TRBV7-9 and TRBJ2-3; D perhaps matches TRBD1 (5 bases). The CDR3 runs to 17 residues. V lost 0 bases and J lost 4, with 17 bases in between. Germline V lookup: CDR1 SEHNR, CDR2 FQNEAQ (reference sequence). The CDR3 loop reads CASSLATGEVFADTQYF. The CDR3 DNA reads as TGTGCCAGCAGCTTAGCCACAGGAGAGGTATTCGCAGATACGCAGTATTTT.

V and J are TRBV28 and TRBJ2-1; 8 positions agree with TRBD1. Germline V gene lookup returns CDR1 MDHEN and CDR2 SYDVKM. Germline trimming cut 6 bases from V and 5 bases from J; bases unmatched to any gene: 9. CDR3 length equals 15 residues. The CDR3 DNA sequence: TGTGCCAGCAGCCTCAGGGGGCGCGGGGACAATGAGCAGTTCTTC. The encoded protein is CASSLRGRGDNEQFF.

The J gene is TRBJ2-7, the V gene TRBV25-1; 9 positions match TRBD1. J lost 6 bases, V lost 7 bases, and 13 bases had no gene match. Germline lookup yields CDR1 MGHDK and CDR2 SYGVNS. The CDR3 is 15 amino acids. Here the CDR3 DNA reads TGTGCCAGCAATACATTCCGGGACAGGGCGTGCGAGCAGTACTTC. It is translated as CASNTFRDRACEQYF.

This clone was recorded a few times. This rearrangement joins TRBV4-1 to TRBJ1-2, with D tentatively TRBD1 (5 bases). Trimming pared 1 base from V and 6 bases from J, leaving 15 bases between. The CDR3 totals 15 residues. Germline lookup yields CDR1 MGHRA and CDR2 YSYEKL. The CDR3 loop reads CASSQGDSKWNGYTF. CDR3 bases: TGCGCCAGCAGCCAAGGCGACAGCAAGTGGAATGGCTACACCTTC.